These T cell receptor beta chains were read from a single sample in a study of T cell repertoires in cytomegalovirus infection. TCRdb ran MiXCR on the reads and lists one entry per CDR3 protein. The table includes 250,000 to 300,000 distinct CDR3 sequences, over 15% detected once. The specimen sequenced was CD8+ T cells from PBMCs. Receptor source: a human donor in good health (CMV status not recorded). Some clones in this sample may be carry-over from other donors' samples. Both conserved end residues are part of each CDR3. D genes are given only for firm matches. Only part of the rows carry a size: once, few, many, or a class if the clone is expanded.

>TRBV29-1|TRBJ1-1|few|NA
CSAQGIGPEAFF
TGCAGCGCTCAGGGGATCGGGCCTGAAGCTTTCTTT
>TRBV11-2|TRBJ2-1|few|NA
CASSLRGGESSYNEQFF
TGTGCCAGCAGCTTAAGGGGGGGGGAATCCTCCTACAATGAGCAGTTCTTC
>TRBV4-1|TRBJ1-1|few|TRBD1
CASSRPGQLNTEAFF
TGCGCCAGCAGCCGGCCGGGACAGCTGAACACTGAAGCTTTCTTT
>TRBV7-9|TRBJ2-3|NA|NA
CASSTKTGERGDTQYF
TGTGCCAGCAGCACAAAGACAGGGGAGCGGGGAGATACGCAGTATTTT
>TRBV10-3|TRBJ2-1|NA|NA
CAISGVQLRPYNEQFF
TGTGCCATCAGTGGCGTCCAACTTAGGCCCTACAATGAGCAGTTCTTC
>TRBV29-1|TRBJ2-7|NA|NA
CSVTGLNSYEQYF
TGCAGCGTTACAGGGCTGAACTCCTACGAGCAGTACTTC
>TRBV11-3|TRBJ2-7|NA|NA
CASSLGHGEGEQYF
TGTGCCAGCAGCTTAGGGCATGGCGAAGGAGAGCAGTACTTC
>TRBV28|TRBJ2-1|NA|TRBD1
CASSPDRVTYNEQFF
TGTGCCAGCAGTCCCGACAGGGTTACCTACAATGAGCAGTTCTTC
>TRBV20-1|TRBJ1-2|NA|NA
CSARDLGGRQANYGYTF
TGCAGTGCTAGAGATCTGGGGGGCAGACAAGCTAACTATGGCTACACCTTC
>TRBV7-9|TRBJ2-5|NA|NA
CASSLPLGGIKETQYF
TGTGCCAGCAGCTTACCCCTTGGGGGAATAAAAGAGACCCAGTACTTC
>TRBV28|TRBJ1-1|NA|NA
CASSLEVIQAFGENTEAFF
TGTGCCAGCAGTTTAGAAGTAATACAGGCCTTTGGGGAGAACACTGAAGCTTTCTTT
>TRBV7-6|TRBJ2-5|NA|TRBD2
CASSLPAGGRTFGRETQYF
TGTGCCAGCAGCTTACCGGCGGGGGGACGTACGTTTGGTCGGGAGACCCAGTACTTC
>TRBV7-9|TRBJ1-1|many|NA
CASSPVDRNTEAFF
TGTGCCAGCAGCCCCGTAGACAGGAACACTGAAGCTTTCTTT
>TRBV7-9|TRBJ2-5|once|TRBD1
CASSADRGQETQYF
TGTGCCAGCAGCGCAGACAGGGGTCAGGAGACCCAGTACTTC
>TRBV5-5|TRBJ2-2|few|NA
CASSFGSNTGELFF
TGTGCCAGCAGCTTTGGCTCGAACACCGGGGAGCTGTTTTTT
>TRBV12-3/TRBV12-4|TRBJ2-5|many|NA
CASGLVRGLQETQYF
TGTGCCAGCGGCCTAGTGCGCGGGTTGCAAGAGACCCAGTACTTC
>TRBV6-1|TRBJ2-3|NA|NA
CASSEDLGYVTDTQYF
TGTGCCAGCAGTGAAGATTTGGGGTATGTCACAGATACGCAGTATTTT
>TRBV7-6|TRBJ2-7|NA|TRBD1
CASSPSRRTGLDEQYF
TGTGCCAGCAGCCCTAGCCGCCGGACAGGGCTCGACGAGCAGTACTTC
>TRBV5-6|TRBJ2-7|NA|NA
CASSSGFHYEQYF
TGTGCCAGCAGCTCAGGGTTCCACTACGAGCAGTACTTC
>TRBV5-5|TRBJ2-7|NA|TRBD1
CASSLRDRQYSSYEQYF
TGTGCCAGCAGCCTCAGGGACAGGCAATACTCCTCCTACGAGCAGTACTTC
>TRBV29-1|TRBJ2-7|NA|NA
CSVYGTQPSYEQYF
TGCAGCGTTTATGGGACCCAGCCCTCCTACGAGCAGTACTTC
>TRBV6-6|TRBJ2-2|few|NA
CASTVLPNTGELFF
TGTGCCAGCACCGTGCTACCGAACACCGGGGAGCTGTTTTTT
>TRBV28|TRBJ2-2|NA|TRBD1
CASSTIKTGGKEETGELFF
TGTGCCAGCAGTACCATAAAGACAGGGGGCAAGGAGGAGACCGGGGAGCTGTTTTTT
>TRBV28|TRBJ1-3|NA|NA
CASSPRGDFGNTIYF
TGTGCCAGCTCCCCAAGGGGGGATTTTGGAAACACCATATATTTT
>TRBV29-1|TRBJ2-5|few|TRBD1
CSVLPGQGAWETQYF
TGCAGCGTTTTACCGGGACAGGGGGCATGGGAGACCCAGTACTTC
>TRBV28|TRBJ2-5|NA|NA
CASSSSSTQYF
TGTGCCAGCAGTTCCTCTAGTACCCAGTACTTC
>TRBV6-5|TRBJ2-2|many|TRBD1
CASSYSETGATGELFF
TGTGCCAGCAGTTACTCGGAGACAGGGGCCACCGGGGAGCTGTTTTTT
>TRBV7-6|TRBJ2-3|NA|NA
CASSSPRRGGPDTQYF
TGTGCCAGCAGCTCGCCCCGTAGGGGCGGGCCAGATACGCAGTATTTT
>TRBV6-6|TRBJ1-2|NA|NA
CASRQTGSYGYTF
TGTGCCAGCAGACAGACAGGTTCCTATGGCTACACCTTC
>TRBV28|TRBJ2-7|few|NA
CASSHLAGEQYF
TGTGCCAGCAGCCACCTTGCCGGCGAGCAGTACTTC
>TRBV5-1|TRBJ1-1|few|NA
CASSPWRRGAGVEAFF
TGCGCCAGCAGCCCTTGGAGACGCGGGGCAGGGGTTGAAGCTTTCTTT
>TRBV19|TRBJ1-1|NA|NA
CASSIGPMNTEAFF
TGTGCCAGTAGTATAGGACCTATGAACACTGAAGCTTTCTTT
>TRBV7-2|TRBJ2-3|few|NA
CASSRTGEGSWGTDTQYF
TGTGCCAGCAGCCGTACAGGGGAGGGATCGTGGGGCACAGATACGCAGTATTTT
>TRBV27|TRBJ1-2|NA|TRBD1
CASSDRERGYTF
TGTGCCAGCAGTGACAGGGAGAGAGGCTACACCTTC
>TRBV7-2|TRBJ2-5|many|TRBD2
CASSPPGLAQETQYF
TGTGCCAGCAGCCCCCCCGGACTAGCTCAAGAGACCCAGTACTTC
>TRBV29-1|TRBJ1-6|NA|TRBD1
CSVGTGDGNSPLHF
TGCAGCGTTGGGACAGGGGATGGGAATTCACCCCTCCACTTT